One and the same sample provided the 25 T cell receptor beta chains below, sequenced in a study of beta chain features in type 1 diabetes. Every isolated RNA sample was fully reverse transcribed, so sequencing captured expressed TCRB transcripts. Here immunoSEQ multiplex PCR was the method, and the copy in TCRdb shows in-frame clones only, minus some. The table shows around 500,000 clones, with around 10% occurring only once. Sequenced sample: naive CD4+ T cells from blood. These receptors were taken from a woman aged 18-30 years in good health.

The chain carries TRBV7-2 and TRBJ2-7; 14 bases align to TRBD2. The CDR3 is 17 residues long. V trimming: 6 bases; J trimming: 4 bases; junction bases outside the gene matches: 11. Per germline, CDR1 SGHTA and CDR2 FQGNSA. CDR3 DNA sequence: TGTGCCAGCAGTTTCAAGACGGGACTAGCGGGAGCGTACGAGCAGTACTTC. Translating it yields CASSFKTGLAGAYEQYF.

The V and J genes are TRBV7-2 and TRBJ1-2, with a possible D match to TRBD1 (5 bases). Germline-derived CDR1 and CDR2 are SGHTA and FQGNSA. Trimming stripped 5 bases from V and 7 bases from J, with 8 bases between. This CDR3 has 11 amino acids. The CDR3 bases are TGTGCCAGCAGCCCGGGGCTTGGCTACACCTTC. This sequence encodes CASSPGLGYTF.

The chain carries TRBV27 and TRBJ1-2; D is uncertain. CDR1 is MNHEY, CDR2 SMNVEV, per germline (reference sequence). The germline V and J ends were trimmed by 1 base and 1 base, with 10 bases remaining between them. The CDR3 consists of 15 residues. The CDR3 DNA reads as TGTGCCAGCAGTTTATTCGGGCCGCTTAACTATGGCTACACCTTC. Its translation: CASSLFGPLNYGYTF.

This chain joins TRBV5-4 and TRBJ1-1, with a weak D call TRBD1 (6 bases). Per the germline V gene, CDR1 is SGHNT and CDR2 is YYREEE (reference sequence). This CDR3 region has 13 residues. Trimming removed 0 bases from V and 8 bases from J, with 11 bases in between. The CDR3 region has the DNA TGTGCCAGCAGCTTGGTCCCGGGGGCAGAAGCTTTCTTT. It codes for CASSLVPGAEAFF.

This clone was observed a few times. V and J are TRBV5-1 and TRBJ2-1; 7 bases map to TRBD1. Germline values: CDR1 SGHRS, CDR2 YFSETQ. The CDR3 length is 14 residues. The V segment lost 5 bases and the J segment 4 bases; nucleotides outside the gene matches: 6. The CDR3 protein is CASRLLTGYNEQFF. The CDR3 DNA sequence: TGCGCCAGCAGATTATTGACAGGGTACAATGAGCAGTTCTTC.

The genes are TRBV5-1 and TRBJ2-5; D possibly corresponds to TRBD2 (6 bases). Per germline, CDR1 SGHRS and CDR2 YFSETQ. This CDR3 is 16 amino acids long. V was clipped by 0 bases and J by 0 bases, with 12 bases between them. CDR3 protein: CASSLAVAAHQETQYF. The CDR3 DNA reads as TGCGCCAGCAGCTTGGCGGTAGCGGCACACCAAGAGACCCAGTACTTC.

CDR3 region: CASSPIVRGGGIQYF. CDR3 coding DNA: TGTGCCAGCAGCCCAATAGTAAGGGGCGGGGGCATTCAGTACTTC. J is TRBJ2-4 and V is TRBV7-2; 7 nucleotides agree with TRBD2. Germline-derived CDR1 and CDR2 are SGHTA and FQGNSA. The CDR3 loop spans 15 amino acids. J gave up 9 bases and V 5 bases, and 13 bases lay outside the gene matches.

This chain links TRBV6-6 with TRBJ2-3; D is perhaps TRBD2 (5 bases). CDR3 length: 16 amino acids. CDR1 MNHNY and CDR2 SVGAGI come from the germline V gene (reference sequence). V lost 0 bases and J lost 2, with 12 bases in between. CDR3 nucleotides: TGTGCCAGCAGTTACTCGAGAAGCGGTAACACAGATACGCAGTATTTT. Encoded protein: CASSYSRSGNTDTQYF.

The chain links TRBV2 to TRBJ2-5; no definite D call. Germline V CDR1 and CDR2: SNHLY, FYNNEI. The CDR3 loop spans 11 amino acids. V lost 8 bases and J lost 0, with 4 bases in between. The CDR3 sequence is CASGYQETQYF. DNA for the CDR3: TGTGCCAGCGGCTACCAAGAGACCCAGTACTTC.

This clone appeared a few times. Other DNA sequences in the same sample also yield this CDR3. The gene calls are TRBV30 and TRBJ1-2; D gene ambiguous. Germline values: CDR1 GTSNPN, CDR2 SVGIG (reference sequence). CDR3 size: 12 residues. V gave up 0 bases and J gave up 2 bases, with 4 bases separating them. The CDR3 DNA reads TGTGCCTGGAGTGTGACCAACTATGGCTACACCTTC. Its translation is CAWSVTNYGYTF. Supplemented by reference TRBV30 and TRBJ1-2, the full variable domain reads SQTIHQWPATLVQPVGSPLSLECTVEGTSNPNLYWYRQAAGRGLQLLFYSVGIGQISSEVPQNLSASRPQDRQFILSSKKLLLSDSGFYLCAWSVTNYGYTFGSGTRLTVV.

This clone appeared a few times. The CDR3, as DNA: TGCGCCAGCAGCCGAACCGGGACAAGGACCTACGAGCAGTACTTC. This sequence encodes CASSRTGTRTYEQYF. The chain joins TRBV5-1 to TRBJ2-7, with D maybe TRBD1 (6 bases). The CDR3 sequence is 15 residues long. Trimming took 4 bases from V and 2 from J, leaving 16 bases between them. The germline V gene has CDR1 SGHRS and CDR2 YFSETQ.

V and J are TRBV6-6 and TRBJ1-1; D ambiguous. The V end lost 5 bases, the J end lost 0 bases, and 13 bases lay between the germline ends. The CDR3 is made up of 15 amino acids. Germline-derived CDR1 and CDR2 are MNHNY and SVGAGI (reference sequence). The CDR3 spells CASSGGRHMNTEAFF. The CDR3 region has the DNA TGTGCCAGCAGTGGAGGACGCCACATGAACACTGAAGCTTTCTTT.

The chain employs TRBV12-5 and TRBJ2-3; the match to TRBD1 covers 7 bases. J was trimmed by 6 bases and V by 5 bases; bases with no gene match: 8. This CDR3 comprises 14 residues. Germline lookup yields CDR1 LGHNT and CDR2 FRNRAP. DNA for the CDR3: TGTGCTAGTGGTCCCGGGACAGATGTGGATACGCAGTATTTT. Translated: CASGPGTDVDTQYF. Using reference TRBV12-5 and TRBJ2-3 for the parts outside the CDR3, the full variable domain is DARVTQTPRHKVTEMGQEVTMRCQPILGHNTVFWYRQTMMQGLELLAYFRNRAPLDDSGMPKDRFSAEMPDATLATLKIQPSEPRDSAVYFCASGPGTDVDTQYFGPGTRLTVL.

This clone was counted only a few times. The rearrangement joins TRBV30 to TRBJ2-1, with D uncertain. Germline lookup yields CDR1 GTSNPN and CDR2 SVGIG (reference sequence). The CDR3 contains 13 residues. The V and J ends lost 1 base and 7 bases respectively, with 11 bases between them. The CDR3 sequence: CAWSDVTPNEQFF. The CDR3 bases are TGTGCCTGGAGTGATGTGACTCCTAATGAGCAGTTCTTC.

The V gene is TRBV4-1, the J gene TRBJ2-3; 10 bases map to TRBD2. Germline CDR1 is MGHRA and CDR2 is YSYEKL. The trim removed 4 bases at V and 0 bases at J, leaving 4 bases unmatched. The CDR3 has 16 amino acids. The CDR3 loop reads CASSRILAGSTDTQYF. The CDR3, as DNA: TGCGCCAGCAGCCGTATACTAGCGGGAAGCACAGATACGCAGTATTTT.

As to this clone: The identical CDR3 is also encoded by other nucleotide sequences in the sample. The chain uses TRBV29-1 and TRBJ2-1, with D perhaps being TRBD1 or TRBD2 (5 bases each). Between the trimmed V and J ends, which lost 1 base and 0 bases, there was a span of 13 bases. There are 16 residues in the CDR3. Germline assignment: CDR1 SQVTM and CDR2 ANQGSEA. The CDR3 nucleotides read TGCAGCGTTGAAGCGGGGACCGGTAGCTCCTACAATGAGCAGTTCTTC. It codes for CSVEAGTGSSYNEQFF.

V gene TRBV9 combines with J gene TRBJ2-3; D may be TRBD2 (5 bases). The CDR3 consists of 14 residues. Trimming removed 1 base from V and 2 bases from J, with 8 bases in between. Germline CDR1 and CDR2: SGDLS and YYNGEE. CDR3 DNA: TGTGCCAGCAGCGTATCGGGATACACAGATACGCAGTATTTT. The encoded protein is CASSVSGYTDTQYF.

V gene TRBV7-9 combines with J gene TRBJ2-5, with unresolved D. V was pared by 1 base and J by 4 bases, with 13 bases between. CDR1 is SEHNR and CDR2 is FQNEAQ in the germline V gene (reference sequence). The CDR3 covers 15 residues. For the CDR3, the DNA is TGTGCCAGCAGCTTAGGCACGCACAGCGCAGAGACCCAGTACTTC. Translation gives CASSLGTHSAETQYF. The full variable domain, in which reference TRBV7-9 and TRBJ2-5 provide the parts outside the CDR3, is DTGVSQNPRHKITKRGQNVTFRCDPISEHNRLYWYRQTLGQGPEFLTYFQNEAQLEKSRLLSDRFSAERPKGSFSTLEIQRTEQGDSAMYLCASSLGTHSAETQYFGPGTRLLVL.

This clone was recorded a few times. The CDR3 region has the DNA TGTGCCAGCAGCCCCCTATCAGCGAGGGTCAACAATGAGCAGTTCTTC. The encoded protein is CASSPLSARVNNEQFF. The chain joins TRBV14 to TRBJ2-1; the D gene is possibly TRBD2 (5 bases). The length of the CDR3 is 16 residues. V gave up 4 bases and J gave up 5 bases, with 18 bases separating them. Per the germline V gene, CDR1 is SGHDN and CDR2 is FVKESK.

V and J are TRBV29-1 and TRBJ1-2, with D possibly being TRBD1 (6 bases). The V gene lost 4 bases and the J gene lost 8 bases, with 17 bases spanning the gap. The germline V gene has CDR1 SQVTM and CDR2 ANQGSEA. This CDR3 region has 13 residues. CDR3 protein: CSVAWTAPGGYTF. In nucleotides, the CDR3 is TGCAGCGTTGCTTGGACAGCTCCTGGGGGCTACACCTTC.

The chain couples TRBV7-9 to TRBJ1-6; 7 bases match TRBD1. With 1 base clipped from V and 9 bases from J, the junction kept 12 bases outside the gene matches. Looked up from germline, CDR1 is SEHNR and CDR2 is FQNEAQ (reference sequence). The CDR3 is 17 amino acids. DNA of the CDR3: TGTGCCAGCAGCTTAGACGGCAGGGGGGGATTTTTTTCACCCCTCCACTTT. Translated, it gives CASSLDGRGGFFSPLHF.

The chain carries TRBV19 and TRBJ2-5; no definite D call. This CDR3 has 14 amino acids. Looked up from germline, CDR1 is LNHDA and CDR2 is SQIVND (reference sequence). With 3 bases removed from V and 2 bases from J, the gap between germline ends came to 10 bases. The CDR3, as DNA: TGTGCCAGTAGTATCGGACCGCGGCAAGAGACCCAGTACTTC. Amino acid sequence: CASSIGPRQETQYF.

The chain couples TRBV4-2 to TRBJ2-1; 10 nucleotides agree with TRBD2. This CDR3 is 16 amino acids long. CDR1 is LGHNA and CDR2 is YNFKEQ in the germline V gene. Losses at the gene ends were 0 bases for V and 12 bases for J; bases not matched to a gene: 11. In DNA form, the CDR3 reads TGTGCCAGCAGCCAAGATTGGTCTAGCGGGAGTTATGGGCAGTTCTTC. Residues: CASSQDWSSGSYGQFF.

This clone was seen only a few times. V gene TRBV4-3 combines with J gene TRBJ2-3; 9 bases are shared with TRBD2. Germline CDR1 is LGHNA and CDR2 is YSLEER. The CDR3 extends over 16 amino acids. V gave up 4 bases and J gave up 6 bases; unmatched junction bases: 11. CDR3 loop: CASSRQRGGGADTQYF. CDR3 DNA sequence: TGCGCCAGCAGCCGCCAACGGGGCGGGGGGGCTGATACGCAGTATTTT.

The table lists this clone with a few counts. This chain joins TRBV6-1 and TRBJ2-3, with TRBD1 as a possible D gene (5 bases). Germline assignment: CDR1 MNHNS and CDR2 SASEGT. V lost 3 bases to trimming and J lost 9 bases, with 16 bases between them. This CDR3 is built from 14 residues. The CDR3 coding sequence is TGTGCCAGCAGTGACAGGGCCTCCCTTTTAACGCAGTATTTT. Protein sequence: CASSDRASLLTQYF.